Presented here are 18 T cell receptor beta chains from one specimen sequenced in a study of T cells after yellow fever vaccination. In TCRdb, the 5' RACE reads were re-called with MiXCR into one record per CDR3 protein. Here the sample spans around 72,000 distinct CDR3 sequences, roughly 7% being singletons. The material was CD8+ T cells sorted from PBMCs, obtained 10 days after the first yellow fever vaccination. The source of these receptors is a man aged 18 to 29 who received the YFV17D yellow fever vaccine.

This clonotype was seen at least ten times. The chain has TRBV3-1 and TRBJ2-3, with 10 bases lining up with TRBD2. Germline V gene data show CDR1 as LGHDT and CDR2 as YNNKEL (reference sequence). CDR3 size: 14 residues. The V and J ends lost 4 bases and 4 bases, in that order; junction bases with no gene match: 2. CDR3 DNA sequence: TGTGCCAGCAGCCGCGGACTAGCGGCAGATACGCAGTATTTT. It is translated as CASSRGLAADTQYF.

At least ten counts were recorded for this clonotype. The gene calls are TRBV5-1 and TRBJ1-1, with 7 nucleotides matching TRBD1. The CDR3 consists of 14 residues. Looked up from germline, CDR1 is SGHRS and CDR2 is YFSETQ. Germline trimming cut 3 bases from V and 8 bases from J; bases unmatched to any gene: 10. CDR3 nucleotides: TGCGCCAGCAGCTGGAGGGGGCCCGAACTGGAAGCTTTCTTT. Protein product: CASSWRGPELEAFF.

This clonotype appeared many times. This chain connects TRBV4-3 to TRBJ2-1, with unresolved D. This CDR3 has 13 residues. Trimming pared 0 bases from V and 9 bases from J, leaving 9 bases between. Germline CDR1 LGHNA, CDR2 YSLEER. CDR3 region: CASSQDRAGEQFF. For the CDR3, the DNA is TGCGCCAGCAGCCAAGATAGGGCTGGTGAGCAGTTCTTC.

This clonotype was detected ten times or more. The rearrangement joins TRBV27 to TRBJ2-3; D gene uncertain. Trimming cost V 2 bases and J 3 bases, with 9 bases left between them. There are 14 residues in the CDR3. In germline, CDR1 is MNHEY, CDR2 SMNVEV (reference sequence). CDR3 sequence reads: CASSLGVGTDTQYF. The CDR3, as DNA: TGTGCCAGCAGTTTAGGGGTTGGGACAGATACGCAGTATTTT.

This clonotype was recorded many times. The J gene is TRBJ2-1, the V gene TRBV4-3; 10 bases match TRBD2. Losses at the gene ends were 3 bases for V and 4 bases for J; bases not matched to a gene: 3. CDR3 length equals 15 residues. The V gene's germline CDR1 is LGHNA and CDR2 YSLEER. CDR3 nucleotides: TGCGCCAGCAGCCAGGGACTAGCGCGGTACAATGAGCAGTTCTTC. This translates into CASSQGLARYNEQFF.

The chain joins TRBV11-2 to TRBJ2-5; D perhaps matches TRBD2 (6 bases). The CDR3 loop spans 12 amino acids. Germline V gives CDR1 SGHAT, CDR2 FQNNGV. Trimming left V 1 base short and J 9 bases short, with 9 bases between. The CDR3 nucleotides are TGTGCCAGCAGCTTAGTGGGGGAGGCCCAGTACTTC. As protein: CASSLVGEAQYF.

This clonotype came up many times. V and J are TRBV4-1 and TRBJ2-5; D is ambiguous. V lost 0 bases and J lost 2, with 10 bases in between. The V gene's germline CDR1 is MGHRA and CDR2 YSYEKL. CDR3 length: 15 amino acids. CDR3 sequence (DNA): TGCGCCAGCAGCCAAGATCCCCTGATACAAGAGACCCAGTACTTC. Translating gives CASSQDPLIQETQYF.

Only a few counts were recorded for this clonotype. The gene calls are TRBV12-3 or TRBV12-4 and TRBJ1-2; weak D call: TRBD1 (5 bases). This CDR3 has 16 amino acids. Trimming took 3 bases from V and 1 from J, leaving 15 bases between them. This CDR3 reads CASSFGAATFNYGYTF. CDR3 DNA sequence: TGTGCCAGCAGTTTTGGGGCAGCTACTTTTAACTATGGCTACACCTTC.

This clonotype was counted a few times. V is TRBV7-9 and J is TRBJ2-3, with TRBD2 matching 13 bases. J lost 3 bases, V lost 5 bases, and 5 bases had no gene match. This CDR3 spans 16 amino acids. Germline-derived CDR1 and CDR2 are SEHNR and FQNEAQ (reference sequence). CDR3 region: CASSPGTSGNTDTQYF. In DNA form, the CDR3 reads TGTGCCAGCAGCCCAGGGACTAGCGGGAATACAGATACGCAGTATTTT. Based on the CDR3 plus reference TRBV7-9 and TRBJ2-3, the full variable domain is DTGVSQNPRHKITKRGQNVTFRCDPISEHNRLYWYRQTLGQGPEFLTYFQNEAQLEKSRLLSDRFSAERPKGSFSTLEIQRTEQGDSAMYLCASSPGTSGNTDTQYFGPGTRLTVL.

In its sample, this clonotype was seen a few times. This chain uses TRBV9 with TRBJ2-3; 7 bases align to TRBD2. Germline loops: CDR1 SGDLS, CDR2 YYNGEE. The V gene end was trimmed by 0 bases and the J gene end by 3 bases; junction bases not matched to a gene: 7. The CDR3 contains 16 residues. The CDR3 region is CASSVVVGGLTDTQYF. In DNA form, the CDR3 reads TGTGCCAGCAGCGTAGTGGTGGGGGGGTTGACAGATACGCAGTATTTT.

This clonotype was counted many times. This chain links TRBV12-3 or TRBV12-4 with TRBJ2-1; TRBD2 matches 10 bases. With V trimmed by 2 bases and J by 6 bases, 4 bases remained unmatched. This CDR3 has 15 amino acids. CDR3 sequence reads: CASSLRASGGNEQFF. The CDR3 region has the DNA TGTGCCAGCAGTTTAAGGGCTAGCGGGGGCAATGAGCAGTTCTTC.

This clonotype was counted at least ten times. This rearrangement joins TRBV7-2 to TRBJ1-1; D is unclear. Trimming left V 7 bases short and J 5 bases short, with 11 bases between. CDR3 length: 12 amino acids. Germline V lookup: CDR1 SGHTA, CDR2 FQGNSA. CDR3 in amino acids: CASTPVETEAFF. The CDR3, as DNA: TGTGCCAGCACCCCAGTAGAAACTGAAGCTTTCTTT.

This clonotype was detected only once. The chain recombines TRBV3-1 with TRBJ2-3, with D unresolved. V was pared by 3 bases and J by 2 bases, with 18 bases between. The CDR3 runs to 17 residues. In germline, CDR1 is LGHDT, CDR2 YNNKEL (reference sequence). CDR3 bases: TGTGCCAGCAGCCAGCAGGTCTCTCCAACCCCCACAGATACGCAGTATTTT. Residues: CASSQQVSPTPTDTQYF.

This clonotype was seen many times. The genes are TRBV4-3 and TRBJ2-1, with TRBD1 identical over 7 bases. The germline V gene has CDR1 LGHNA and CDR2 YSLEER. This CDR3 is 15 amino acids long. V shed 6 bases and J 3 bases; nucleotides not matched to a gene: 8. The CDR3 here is CASSRGTARYNEQFF. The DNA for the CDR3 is TGCGCCAGCAGTCGAGGGACAGCTCGCTACAATGAGCAGTTCTTC.

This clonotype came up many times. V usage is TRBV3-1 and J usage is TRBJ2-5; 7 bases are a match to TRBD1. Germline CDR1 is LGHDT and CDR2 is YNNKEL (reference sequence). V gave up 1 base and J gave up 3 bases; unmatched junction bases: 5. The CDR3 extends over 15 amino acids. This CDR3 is CASSQGGGEEETQYF. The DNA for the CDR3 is TGTGCCAGCAGCCAAGGAGGGGGCGAAGAAGAGACCCAGTACTTC.

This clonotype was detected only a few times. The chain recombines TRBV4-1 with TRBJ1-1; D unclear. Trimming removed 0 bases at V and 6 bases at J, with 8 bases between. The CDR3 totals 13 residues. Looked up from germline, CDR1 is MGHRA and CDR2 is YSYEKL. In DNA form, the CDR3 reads TGCGCCAGCAGCCAAGATCCCCAGGCTGAAGCTTTCTTT. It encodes CASSQDPQAEAFF.

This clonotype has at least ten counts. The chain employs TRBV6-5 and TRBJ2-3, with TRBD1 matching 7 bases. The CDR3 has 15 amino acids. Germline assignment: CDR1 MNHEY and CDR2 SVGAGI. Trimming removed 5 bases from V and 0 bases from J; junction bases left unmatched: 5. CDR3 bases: TGTGCCAGCAGTAACCGGGACAGAAGCACAGATACGCAGTATTTT. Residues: CASSNRDRSTDTQYF.

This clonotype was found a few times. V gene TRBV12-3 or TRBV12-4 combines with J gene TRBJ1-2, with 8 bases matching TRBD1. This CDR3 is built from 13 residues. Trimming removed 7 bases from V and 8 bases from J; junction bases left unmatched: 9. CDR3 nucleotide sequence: TGTGCCAGCAACCCGACAGGGGATACGGGCTACACCTTC. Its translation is CASNPTGDTGYTF.